This TCR beta chain was observed in a study of cytomegalovirus exposure and HLA in healthy donors. Whole-study context: There were fewer than 500 genotyped donors. Of these, 75% to 85% fell in the genetic ancestry cluster associated with self-reported Caucasian donors. Study-wide results and limits: Previously analyzed data showed that most TCR beta V segments were productive at a frequency of about 87% or about 30%.

On this clone: Its antigen is not known.

This CDR3 has 15 amino acids. Germline V lookup: CDR1 SGHNT, CDR2 YYREEE (reference sequence). Trimming took off 1 base at V and 0 bases at J, with 11 bases between the two ends. Primers included in the PCR were 60 Vbeta and 13 Jbeta primers. Only in-frame clones appear in the TCRdb table, and some are missing; sequencing was by immunoSEQ multiplex PCR. The listing records 75,000 to 95,000 clones. This TCR was recovered from a young man in good health and CMV-seronegative. This rearrangement joins TRBV5-4 to TRBJ2-7, with a weak D call TRBD1 (6 bases). The sequenced sample consisted of PBMCs. CDR3 sequence reads: CASSLTGMPSYEQYF. CDR3 coding DNA: TGTGCCAGCAGCTTGACAGGGATGCCCTCCTACGAGCAGTACTTC. The full variable domain, completed using reference TRBV5-4 and TRBJ2-7, is ETGVTQSPTHLIKTRGQQVTLRCSSQSGHNTVSWYQQALGQGPQFIFQYYREEENGRGNFPPRFSGLQFPNYSSELNVNALELDDSALYLCASSLTGMPSYEQYFGPGTRLTVT.